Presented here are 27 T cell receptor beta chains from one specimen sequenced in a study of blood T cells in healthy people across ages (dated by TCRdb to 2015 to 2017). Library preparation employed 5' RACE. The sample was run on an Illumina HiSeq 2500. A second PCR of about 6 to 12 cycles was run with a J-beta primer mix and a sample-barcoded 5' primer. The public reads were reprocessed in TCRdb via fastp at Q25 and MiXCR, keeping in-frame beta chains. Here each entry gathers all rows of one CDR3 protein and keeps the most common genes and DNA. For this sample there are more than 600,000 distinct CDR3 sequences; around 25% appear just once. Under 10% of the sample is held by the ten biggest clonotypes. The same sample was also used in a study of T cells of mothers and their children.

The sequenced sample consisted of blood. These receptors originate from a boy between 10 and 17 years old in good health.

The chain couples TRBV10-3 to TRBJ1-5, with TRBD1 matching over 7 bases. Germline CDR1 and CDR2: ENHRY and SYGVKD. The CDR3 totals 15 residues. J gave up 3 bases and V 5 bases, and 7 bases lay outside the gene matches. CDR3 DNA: TGTGCCATCAGTTCTACAGGGGTCCCCAATCAGCCCCAGCATTTT. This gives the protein CAISSTGVPNQPQHF.

The CDR3 sequence: CSALRGSNEQFF. The CDR3 bases are TGCAGTGCCCTCCGGGGAAGCAATGAGCAGTTCTTC. The chain uses TRBV20-1 and TRBJ2-1; D perhaps matches TRBD2 (5 bases). The CDR3 runs to 12 residues. CDR1 and CDR2 from the germline V gene are DFQATT and SNEGSKA (reference sequence). V was cut by 6 bases and J by 6 bases, with 12 bases left in between.

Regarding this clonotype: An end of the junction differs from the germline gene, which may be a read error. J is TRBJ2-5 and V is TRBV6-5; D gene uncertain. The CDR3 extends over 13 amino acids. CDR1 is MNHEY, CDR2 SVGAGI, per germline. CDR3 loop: CASSSVPYQEGIF. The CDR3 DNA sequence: TGTGCCAGCAGTTCCGTTCCGTACCAAGAAGGAATCTTC.

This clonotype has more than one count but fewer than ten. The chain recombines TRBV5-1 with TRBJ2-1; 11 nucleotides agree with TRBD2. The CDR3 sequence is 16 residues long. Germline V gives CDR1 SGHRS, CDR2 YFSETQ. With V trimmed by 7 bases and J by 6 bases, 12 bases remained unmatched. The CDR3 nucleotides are TGCGCCAGCGCTCTAGAACTAGCGGGAGAGGGCAATGAGCAGTTCTTC. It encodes CASALELAGEGNEQFF.

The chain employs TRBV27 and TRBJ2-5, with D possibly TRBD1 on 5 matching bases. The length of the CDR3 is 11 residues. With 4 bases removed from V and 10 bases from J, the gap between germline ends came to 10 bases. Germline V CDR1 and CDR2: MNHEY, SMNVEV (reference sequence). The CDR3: CASSSSQGQYF. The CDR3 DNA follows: TGTGCCAGCAGTTCCTCCCAGGGCCAGTACTTC.

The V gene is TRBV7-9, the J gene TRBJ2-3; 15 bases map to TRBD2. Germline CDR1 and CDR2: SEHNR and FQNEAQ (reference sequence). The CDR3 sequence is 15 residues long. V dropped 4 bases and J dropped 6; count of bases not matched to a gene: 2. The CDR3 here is CASSSGTSGRDTQYF. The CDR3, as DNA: TGTGCCAGCAGCTCCGGGACTAGCGGGAGGGATACGCAGTATTTT. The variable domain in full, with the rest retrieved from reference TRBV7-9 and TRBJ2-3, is DTGVSQNPRHKITKRGQNVTFRCDPISEHNRLYWYRQTLGQGPEFLTYFQNEAQLEKSRLLSDRFSAERPKGSFSTLEIQRTEQGDSAMYLCASSSGTSGRDTQYFGPGTRLTVL.

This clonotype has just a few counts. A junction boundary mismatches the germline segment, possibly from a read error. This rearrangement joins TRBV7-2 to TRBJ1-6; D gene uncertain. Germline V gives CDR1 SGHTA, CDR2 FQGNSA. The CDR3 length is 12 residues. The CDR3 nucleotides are TGTGCCAGCAGCTCTAGTGGTTCACCCCCCCACTTT. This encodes CASSSSGSPPHF. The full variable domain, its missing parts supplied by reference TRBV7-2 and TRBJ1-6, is GAGVSQSPSNKVTEKGKDVELRCDPISGHTALYWYRQSLGQGLEFLIYFQGNSAPDKSGLPSDRFSAERTGGSVSTLTIQRTQQEDSAVYLCASSSSGSPPHFGNGTRLTVT.

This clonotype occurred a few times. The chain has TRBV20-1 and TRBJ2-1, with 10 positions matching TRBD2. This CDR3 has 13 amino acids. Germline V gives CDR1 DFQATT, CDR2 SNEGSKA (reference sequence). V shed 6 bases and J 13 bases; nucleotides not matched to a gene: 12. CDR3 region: CSAPPNGLAEQFF. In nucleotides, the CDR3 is TGCAGTGCCCCGCCAAACGGACTAGCGGAACAGTTCTTC.

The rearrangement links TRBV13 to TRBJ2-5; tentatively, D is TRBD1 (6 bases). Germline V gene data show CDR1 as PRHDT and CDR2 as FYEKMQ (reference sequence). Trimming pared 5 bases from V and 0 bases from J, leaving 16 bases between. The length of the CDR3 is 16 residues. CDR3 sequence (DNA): TGTGCCAGCAGCACGCATACCACAGGGTACCAAGAGACCCAGTACTTC. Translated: CASSTHTTGYQETQYF. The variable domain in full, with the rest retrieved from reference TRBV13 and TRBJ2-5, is AAGVIQSPRHLIKEKRETATLKCYPIPRHDTVYWYQQGPGQDPQFLISFYEKMQSDKGSIPDRFSAQQFSDYHSELNMSSLELGDSALYFCASSTHTTGYQETQYFGPGTRLLVL.

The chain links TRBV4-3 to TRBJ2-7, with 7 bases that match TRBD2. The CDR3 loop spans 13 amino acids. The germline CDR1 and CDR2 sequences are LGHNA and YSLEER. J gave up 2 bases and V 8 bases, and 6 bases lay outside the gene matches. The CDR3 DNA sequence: TGCGCCAGCCGGCCTAGCGGAACCTACGAGCAGTACTTC. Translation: CASRPSGTYEQYF.

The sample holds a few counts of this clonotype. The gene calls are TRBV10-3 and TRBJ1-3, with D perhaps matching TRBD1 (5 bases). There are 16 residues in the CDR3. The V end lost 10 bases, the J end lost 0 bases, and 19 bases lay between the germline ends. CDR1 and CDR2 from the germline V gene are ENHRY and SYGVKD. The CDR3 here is CATVRQPNLSGNTIYF. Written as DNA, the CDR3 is TGTGCCACCGTAAGACAGCCGAACCTCTCTGGAAACACCATATATTTT.

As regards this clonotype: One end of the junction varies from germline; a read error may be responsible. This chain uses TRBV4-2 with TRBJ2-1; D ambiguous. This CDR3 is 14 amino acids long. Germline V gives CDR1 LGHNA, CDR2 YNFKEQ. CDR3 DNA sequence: TGTGCCAGCAGCCAAGATCTAAACCGCAATGACCAGTTCTTC. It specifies CASSQDLNRNDQFF.

CDR3 sequence reads: CASSPSWGLANTIYF. The CDR3, as DNA: TGCGCCAGCAGTCCCTCCTGGGGCCTGGCGAACACCATATATTTT. The rearrangement links TRBV4-3 to TRBJ1-3; D may be TRBD1 (5 bases). The CDR3 runs 15 residues. Germline V gene data show CDR1 as LGHNA and CDR2 as YSLEER. Deletions cut 6 bases from V and 7 bases from J, with 19 bases between.

The CDR3 bases are TGTGCCAGCAGCAAAACAGGGGGCGGACCGCCCCAGCATTTT. Amino acid sequence: CASSKTGGGPPQHF. The rearrangement links TRBV25-1 to TRBJ1-5; 9 bases fit TRBD1. In germline, CDR1 is MGHDK, CDR2 SYGVNS. This CDR3 comprises 14 residues. V lost 6 bases and J lost 9; bases outside the gene matches: 9.

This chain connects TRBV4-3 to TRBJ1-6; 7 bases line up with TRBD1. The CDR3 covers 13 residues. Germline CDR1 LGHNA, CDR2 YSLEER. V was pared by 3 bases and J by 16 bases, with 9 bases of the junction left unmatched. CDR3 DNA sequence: TGCGCCAGCAGCCAGACCATACAGGGGTGGCTCCACTTT. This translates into CASSQTIQGWLHF.

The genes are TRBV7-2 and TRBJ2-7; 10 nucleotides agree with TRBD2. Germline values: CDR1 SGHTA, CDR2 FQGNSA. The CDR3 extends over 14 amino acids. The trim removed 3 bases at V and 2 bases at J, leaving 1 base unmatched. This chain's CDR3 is CASSFSGRTYEQYF. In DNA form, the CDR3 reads TGTGCCAGCAGCTTTAGCGGGAGGACCTACGAGCAGTACTTC.

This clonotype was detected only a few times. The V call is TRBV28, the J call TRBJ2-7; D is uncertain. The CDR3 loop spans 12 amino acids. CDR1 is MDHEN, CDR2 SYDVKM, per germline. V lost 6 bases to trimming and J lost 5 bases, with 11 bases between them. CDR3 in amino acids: CASSSSIHEQYF. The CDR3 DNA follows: TGTGCCAGCAGCTCTTCCATTCACGAGCAGTACTTC.

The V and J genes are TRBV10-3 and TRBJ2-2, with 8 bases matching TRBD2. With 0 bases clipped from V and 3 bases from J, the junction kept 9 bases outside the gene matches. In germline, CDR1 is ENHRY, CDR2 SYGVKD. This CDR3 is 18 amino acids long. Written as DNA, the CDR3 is TGTGCCATCAGTGAGTCGACGGGTCGGGGGGGCCACACCGGGGAGCTGTTTTTT. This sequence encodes CAISESTGRGGHTGELFF.

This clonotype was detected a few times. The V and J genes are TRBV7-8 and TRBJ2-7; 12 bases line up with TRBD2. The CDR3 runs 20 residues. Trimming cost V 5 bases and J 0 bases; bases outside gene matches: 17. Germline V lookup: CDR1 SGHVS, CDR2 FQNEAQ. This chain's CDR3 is CASSPPSLLAGGRYSYEQYF. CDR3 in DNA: TGTGCCAGCAGCCCTCCTTCCTTACTAGCGGGAGGCCGATACTCCTACGAGCAGTACTTC.

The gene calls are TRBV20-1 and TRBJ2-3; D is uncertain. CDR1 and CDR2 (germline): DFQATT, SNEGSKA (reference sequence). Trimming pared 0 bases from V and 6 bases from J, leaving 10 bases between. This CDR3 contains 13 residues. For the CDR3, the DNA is TGCAGTGCTAGAGAGGTCTACGCCGATACGCAGTATTTT. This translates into CSAREVYADTQYF.

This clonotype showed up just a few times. The CDR3 is CASSWGDTGELFF. CDR3 sequence (DNA): TGTGCCAGCAGCTGGGGGGACACCGGGGAGCTGTTTTTT. The chain has TRBV7-9 and TRBJ2-2, with D perhaps TRBD2 (6 bases). The CDR3 is 13 amino acids. The V gene lost 4 bases and the J gene lost 3 bases, with 6 bases spanning the gap. Germline V gives CDR1 SEHNR, CDR2 FQNEAQ (reference sequence).

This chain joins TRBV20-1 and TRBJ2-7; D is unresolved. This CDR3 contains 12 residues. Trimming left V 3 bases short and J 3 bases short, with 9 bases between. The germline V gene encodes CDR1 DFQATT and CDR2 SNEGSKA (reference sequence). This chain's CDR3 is CSASELNYEQYF. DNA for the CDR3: TGCAGTGCTAGTGAGTTAAACTACGAGCAGTACTTC.

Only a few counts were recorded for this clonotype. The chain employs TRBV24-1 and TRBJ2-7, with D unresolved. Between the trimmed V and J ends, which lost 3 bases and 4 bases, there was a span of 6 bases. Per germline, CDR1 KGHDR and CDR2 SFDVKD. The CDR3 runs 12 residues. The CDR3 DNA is TGTGCCACCAGTGATCAGCGATACGAGCAGTACTTC. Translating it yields CATSDQRYEQYF.

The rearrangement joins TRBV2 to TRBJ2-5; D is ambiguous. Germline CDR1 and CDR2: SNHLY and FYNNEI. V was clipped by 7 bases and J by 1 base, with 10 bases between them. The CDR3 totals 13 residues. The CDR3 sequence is CASTIGIQETQYF. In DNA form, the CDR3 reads TGTGCCAGCACAATAGGGATCCAAGAGACCCAGTACTTC.

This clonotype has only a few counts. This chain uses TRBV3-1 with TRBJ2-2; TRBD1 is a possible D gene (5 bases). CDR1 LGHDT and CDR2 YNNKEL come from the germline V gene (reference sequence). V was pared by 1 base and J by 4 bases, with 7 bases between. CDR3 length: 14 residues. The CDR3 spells CASSQGRVTGELFF. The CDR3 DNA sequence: TGTGCCAGCAGCCAAGGCAGGGTCACCGGGGAGCTGTTTTTT.

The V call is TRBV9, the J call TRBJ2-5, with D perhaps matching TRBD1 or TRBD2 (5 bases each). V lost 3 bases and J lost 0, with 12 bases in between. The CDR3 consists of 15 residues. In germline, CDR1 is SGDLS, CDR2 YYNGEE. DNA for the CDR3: TGTGCCAGCAGCGCTGGGCCGGGGCACCAAGAGACCCAGTACTTC. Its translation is CASSAGPGHQETQYF.

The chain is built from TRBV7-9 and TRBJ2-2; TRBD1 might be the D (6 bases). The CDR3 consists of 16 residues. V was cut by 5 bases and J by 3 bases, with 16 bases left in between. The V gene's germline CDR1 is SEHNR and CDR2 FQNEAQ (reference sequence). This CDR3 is CASSPLGSGDTGELFF. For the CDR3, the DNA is TGTGCCAGCAGCCCCCTAGGGTCAGGGGACACCGGGGAGCTGTTTTTT.